These 23 T cell receptor beta chains share one sample of origin, sequenced in a study of cytomegalovirus exposure and HLA in healthy donors. The study ran its PCR with 60 Vbeta and 13 Jbeta primers. Assay: immunoSEQ multiplex PCR; the TCRdb copy retains only in-frame clones and omits some. The sample yields 150,000 to 250,000 clones, around 86% seen once. The sample taken for sequencing was PBMCs. These TCRs come from a woman between 45 and 65 years old in good health and CMV-seropositive.

This chain uses TRBV4-3 with TRBJ2-3, with D possibly matching TRBD2 (5 bases). V was cut by 0 bases and J by 7 bases, with 14 bases left in between. The CDR3 runs 15 residues. Germline V gene lookup returns CDR1 LGHNA and CDR2 YSLEER. CDR3 in amino acids: CASSQEYEGLNTQYF. CDR3 sequence (DNA): TGCGCCAGCAGCCAAGAATATGAGGGTTTGAATACGCAGTATTTT.

The rearrangement uses TRBV7-8 and TRBJ2-1, with 14 bases lining up with TRBD2. The V gene's germline CDR1 is SGHVS and CDR2 FQNEAQ. V was pared by 5 bases and J by 6 bases, with 3 bases of the junction left unmatched. The CDR3 totals 15 residues. This CDR3 is CASSPTSGRANEQFF. The CDR3 DNA follows: TGTGCCAGCAGCCCGACTAGCGGGAGGGCCAATGAGCAGTTCTTC.

The chain carries TRBV6-4 and TRBJ1-4; 7 bases fit TRBD1. V gave up 10 bases and J gave up 4 bases; unmatched junction bases: 9. Germline values: CDR1 MRHNA, CDR2 SNTAGT. The CDR3 length is 14 residues. Here the CDR3 reads CANPTGRNNEKLFF. The CDR3 nucleotides read TGTGCCAACCCGACAGGGCGGAATAATGAAAAACTGTTTTTT.

This clone has only a few counts. The chain carries TRBV5-1 and TRBJ2-1, with 10 bases that match TRBD2. The CDR3 runs to 15 residues. The V gene's germline CDR1 is SGHRS and CDR2 YFSETQ. The V segment lost 0 bases and the J segment 5 bases; nucleotides outside the gene matches: 2. CDR3 amino acids: CASSLAGTSDNEQFF. CDR3 DNA: TGCGCCAGCAGCTTGGCCGGGACTAGCGACAATGAGCAGTTCTTC.

The chain joins TRBV5-1 to TRBJ2-6, with 12 bases that match TRBD1. The V and J ends lost 6 bases and 2 bases, in that order; junction bases with no gene match: 6. There are 17 residues in the CDR3. Looked up from germline, CDR1 is SGHRS and CDR2 is YFSETQ. The CDR3 nucleotides are TGCGCCAGCAAACCGGGACAGGGGGCAGCTGGGGCCAACGTCCTGACTTTC. It encodes CASKPGQGAAGANVLTF. The whole variable domain, filled in from reference TRBV5-1 and TRBJ2-6, reads KAGVTQTPRYLIKTRGQQVTLSCSPISGHRSVSWYQQTPGQGLQFLFEYFSETQRNKGNFPGRFSGRQFSNSRSEMNVSTLELGDSALYLCASKPGQGAAGANVLTFGAGSRLTVL.

This sequence joins TRBV21-1 and TRBJ2-7; the tabulated D call, TRBD1, remains unverified against the DNA. TRBV21-1 is termed a pseudogene. This CDR3 spans 17 amino acids. The CDR3 loop reads CASSKGGDRPGSYEQYF. CDR3 nucleotide sequence: TGTGCCAGCAGCAAAGGAGGGGACAGACCGGGCTCCTACGAGCAGTACTTC.

The chain links TRBV14 to TRBJ2-5, with D perhaps matching TRBD2 (6 bases). The V gene's germline CDR1 is SGHDN and CDR2 FVKESK. CDR3 length: 14 amino acids. The V end was cut by 4 bases, the J end by 5 bases, with 14 bases between. The chain's CDR3 is CASSPFGGTETQYF. CDR3 nucleotide sequence: TGTGCCAGCAGCCCCTTCGGAGGGACGGAGACCCAGTACTTC.

The chain employs TRBV19 and TRBJ1-5; unclear D gene. V lost 9 bases and J lost 1, with 10 bases in between. Germline V gene lookup returns CDR1 LNHDA and CDR2 SQIVND (reference sequence). The CDR3 totals 13 residues. DNA for the CDR3: TGTGCCAGCCGTTCCGTAAGCAATCAGCCCCAGCATTTT. Translation: CASRSVSNQPQHF.

The chain has TRBV27 and TRBJ2-2; D is perhaps TRBD2 (7 bases). Looked up from germline, CDR1 is MNHEY and CDR2 is SMNVEV (reference sequence). This CDR3 spans 17 amino acids. Deletions cut 4 bases from V and 6 bases from J, with 21 bases between. The CDR3 DNA sequence: TGTGCCAGCAGTTACGCCTGGAGGGGGGGATTGGCCGGGGAGCTGTTTTTT. Its protein is CASSYAWRGGLAGELFF.

The CDR3 nucleotides are TGTGCCAGCAGGATGGGACAGGCGGTTACTGAAGCTTTCTTT. It codes for CASRMGQAVTEAFF. The rearrangement joins TRBV27 to TRBJ1-1; 8 bases map to TRBD1. Germline assignment: CDR1 MNHEY and CDR2 SMNVEV (reference sequence). Losses at the gene ends were 6 bases for V and 5 bases for J; bases not matched to a gene: 8. This CDR3 region has 14 residues.

The V and J genes are TRBV15 and TRBJ1-4; 7 bases line up with TRBD1. J lost 4 bases, V lost 3 bases, and 2 bases had no gene match. In germline, CDR1 is LNHNV, CDR2 YYDKDF (reference sequence). The CDR3 has 14 residues. CDR3 residues: CATSRDRHNEKLFF. The CDR3 DNA is TGTGCCACCAGCAGGGACAGGCATAATGAAAAACTGTTTTTT.

The DNA for the CDR3 is TGTGCCAGCATCCCCGCAGTGCAAAGAACTGAAGCTTTCTTT. Translation: CASIPAVQRTEAFF. The rearrangement uses TRBV7-9 and TRBJ1-1; D ambiguous. Germline assignment: CDR1 SEHNR and CDR2 FQNEAQ (reference sequence). The germline V and J ends were trimmed by 7 bases and 5 bases, with 17 bases remaining between them. This CDR3 has 14 residues.

The chain employs TRBV5-1 and TRBJ2-7, with D possibly being TRBD1 (6 bases). V lost 4 bases and J lost 3, with 14 bases in between. This CDR3 region has 14 residues. Germline V gene sequence: CDR1 SGHRS, CDR2 YFSETQ. The CDR3 nucleotides read TGCGCCAGCAGCCCTACGACAGGCTACTACGAGCAGTACTTC. As protein: CASSPTTGYYEQYF. Supplemented by reference TRBV5-1 and TRBJ2-7, the full variable domain reads KAGVTQTPRYLIKTRGQQVTLSCSPISGHRSVSWYQQTPGQGLQFLFEYFSETQRNKGNFPGRFSGRQFSNSRSEMNVSTLELGDSALYLCASSPTTGYYEQYFGPGTRLTVT.

The gene calls are TRBV19 and TRBJ1-3; the D is unclear. Germline-derived CDR1 and CDR2 are LNHDA and SQIVND (reference sequence). Trimming stripped 7 bases from V and 1 base from J, with 23 bases between. The CDR3 is 18 residues long. CDR3 loop: CASNAHLGATLSGNTIYF. CDR3 DNA sequence: TGTGCCAGTAACGCCCACTTAGGTGCGACTCTGTCTGGAAACACCATATATTTT.

The chain employs TRBV7-3 and TRBJ2-1, with 9 bases that match TRBD2. The CDR3 is 15 amino acids. Unmatched junction bases numbered 6, after V lost 5 bases and J lost 4 bases. In germline, CDR1 is SGHTA, CDR2 FQGTGA. CDR3 protein: CASSPNSGGYNEQFF. CDR3 sequence (DNA): TGTGCCAGCAGCCCGAATAGCGGGGGATACAATGAGCAGTTCTTC.

This clone has just one count. Its ends do not fully match the called genes, so a read error is possible. Here the CDR3 reads CSSAIQGGYGYTF. The CDR3 DNA reads as TGTTCCAGCGCAATTCAGGGGGGCTATGGCTACACCTTC. V usage is TRBV7-9 and J usage is TRBJ1-2; 7 bases are shared with TRBD1. CDR1 and CDR2 from the germline V gene are SEHNR and FQNEAQ (reference sequence). The CDR3 contains 13 residues.

V and J are TRBV6-5 and TRBJ2-5; 10 bases match TRBD2. The DNA end is more similar to TRBJ2-7, so the J call may be wrong. This CDR3 spans 15 amino acids. Per the germline V gene, CDR1 is MNHEY and CDR2 is SVGAGI. CDR3 DNA sequence: TGTGCCAGCAGTTCGTCCGGGACTAGCGACTACGAGCAGTACTTC. As protein: CASSSSGTSDYEQYF.

This sequence joins TRBV29-1 and TRBJ2-7, with D possibly TRBD1 on 6 matching bases. The CDR3 is made up of 15 amino acids. Germline V CDR1 and CDR2: SQVTM, ANQGSEA. Trimming removed 4 bases at V and 5 bases at J, with 21 bases between. In nucleotides, the CDR3 is TGCAGCGTTGCCGGGCGGGCCAAGGGGGATGACGAGCAGTACTTC. It translates to CSVAGRAKGDDEQYF.

The V call is TRBV5-1, the J call TRBJ2-3; D call uncertain. Trimming removed 3 bases at V and 6 bases at J, with 14 bases between. There are 14 residues in the CDR3. CDR1 SGHRS and CDR2 YFSETQ come from the germline V gene. CDR3 loop: CASSSPGIVDTQYF. The DNA for the CDR3 is TGCGCCAGCAGCTCGCCGGGTATAGTGGATACGCAGTATTTT.

This clone has a handful of counts. The V gene is TRBV29-1, the J gene TRBJ2-2; D might be TRBD2 (6 bases). V gave up 3 bases and J gave up 7 bases, with 15 bases separating them. CDR3 length: 14 residues. In germline, CDR1 is SQVTM, CDR2 ANQGSEA. The CDR3 DNA is TGCAGCGTTGAGGGTTGGGGCGGGAACGGGGAGCTGTTTTTT. Protein sequence: CSVEGWGGNGELFF.

The gene calls are TRBV5-6 and TRBJ2-1, with 7 bases aligning to TRBD1. The CDR3 has 14 amino acids. The V gene end was trimmed by 4 bases and the J gene end by 1 base; junction bases not matched to a gene: 2. Germline lookup yields CDR1 SGHDT and CDR2 YYEEEE. The CDR3 sequence is CASSSRGSYNEQFF. The CDR3 DNA reads as TGTGCCAGCAGCAGCAGGGGGTCCTACAATGAGCAGTTCTTC. Looking up the rest from reference TRBV5-6 and TRBJ2-1 gives the full variable domain: DAGVTQSPTHLIKTRGQQVTLRCSPKSGHDTVSWYQQALGQGPQFIFQYYEEEERQRGNFPDRFSGHQFPNYSSELNVNALLLGDSALYLCASSSRGSYNEQFFGPGTRLTVL.

This sequence joins TRBV5-1 and TRBJ2-7; no firm D call. Germline CDR1 reads SGHRS; CDR2 reads YFSETQ. The CDR3 length is 14 residues. Trimming cost V 2 bases and J 0 bases, with 9 bases left between them. In DNA, the CDR3 is TGCGCCAGCAGCTTTACCCCGAGCTCCTACGAGCAGTACTTC. Protein sequence: CASSFTPSSYEQYF.

The V and J genes are TRBV28 and TRBJ2-1; 8 nucleotides line up with TRBD2. J lost 9 bases, V lost 4 bases, and 8 bases had no gene match. Germline CDR1 MDHEN, CDR2 SYDVKM. This CDR3 is built from 14 residues. CDR3 nucleotide sequence: TGTGCCAGCAGTTCCAGCGGGAGATTCAGTGAGCAGTTCTTC. Translating it yields CASSSSGRFSEQFF.